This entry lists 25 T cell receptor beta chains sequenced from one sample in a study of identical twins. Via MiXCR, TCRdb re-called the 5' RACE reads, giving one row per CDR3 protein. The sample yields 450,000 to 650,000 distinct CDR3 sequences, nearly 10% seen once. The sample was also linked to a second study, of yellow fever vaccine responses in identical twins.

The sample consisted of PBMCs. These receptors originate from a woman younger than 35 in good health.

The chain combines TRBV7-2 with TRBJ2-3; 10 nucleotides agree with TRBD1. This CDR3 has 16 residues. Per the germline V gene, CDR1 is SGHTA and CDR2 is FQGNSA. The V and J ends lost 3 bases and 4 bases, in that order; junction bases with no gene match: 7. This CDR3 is CASSFFRDRGPDTQYF. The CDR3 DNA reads TGTGCCAGCAGCTTCTTCCGGGACAGGGGCCCAGATACGCAGTATTTT. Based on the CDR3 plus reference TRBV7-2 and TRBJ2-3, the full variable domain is GAGVSQSPSNKVTEKGKDVELRCDPISGHTALYWYRQSLGQGLEFLIYFQGNSAPDKSGLPSDRFSAERTGGSVSTLTIQRTQQEDSAVYLCASSFFRDRGPDTQYFGPGTRLTVL.

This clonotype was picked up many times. DNA for the CDR3: TGTGCCAGCAGTTACTTTCTACCGACCTTAGCGGGAGGGAGTGATACGCAGTATTTT. This codes for CASSYFLPTLAGGSDTQYF. J is TRBJ2-3 and V is TRBV6-5; TRBD2 agrees at 11 bases. The CDR3 spans 19 residues. Germline V gene lookup returns CDR1 MNHEY and CDR2 SVGAGI. V lost 1 base and J lost 6; bases outside the gene matches: 15.

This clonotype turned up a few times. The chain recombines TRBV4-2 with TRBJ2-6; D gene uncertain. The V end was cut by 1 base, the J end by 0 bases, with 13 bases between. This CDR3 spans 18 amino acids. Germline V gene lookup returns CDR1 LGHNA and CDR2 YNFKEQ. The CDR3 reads CASSQVGMRSSGANVLTF. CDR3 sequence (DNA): TGTGCCAGCAGCCAAGTAGGGATGCGGAGCTCTGGGGCCAACGTCCTGACTTTC.

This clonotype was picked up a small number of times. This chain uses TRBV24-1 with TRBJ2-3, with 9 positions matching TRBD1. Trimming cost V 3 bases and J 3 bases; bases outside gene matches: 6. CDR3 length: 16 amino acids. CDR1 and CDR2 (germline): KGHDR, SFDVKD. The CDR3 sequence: CATSDVGQGRTDTQYF. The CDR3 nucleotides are TGTGCCACCAGTGATGTAGGACAGGGGCGGACAGATACGCAGTATTTT.

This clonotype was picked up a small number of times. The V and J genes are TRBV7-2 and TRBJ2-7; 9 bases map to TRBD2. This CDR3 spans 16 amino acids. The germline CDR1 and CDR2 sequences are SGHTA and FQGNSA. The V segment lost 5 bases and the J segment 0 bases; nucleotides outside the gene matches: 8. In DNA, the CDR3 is TGTGCCAGCAGCCCCCGACTAGCGGAAAACTCCTACGAGCAGTACTTC. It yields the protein CASSPRLAENSYEQYF.

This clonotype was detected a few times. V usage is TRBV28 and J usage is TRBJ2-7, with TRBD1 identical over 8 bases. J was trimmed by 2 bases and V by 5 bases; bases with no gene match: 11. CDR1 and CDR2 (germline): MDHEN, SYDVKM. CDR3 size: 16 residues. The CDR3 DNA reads TGTGCCAGCAGTCTAGAGATCGGACAGGGCACCTACGAGCAGTACTTC. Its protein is CASSLEIGQGTYEQYF.

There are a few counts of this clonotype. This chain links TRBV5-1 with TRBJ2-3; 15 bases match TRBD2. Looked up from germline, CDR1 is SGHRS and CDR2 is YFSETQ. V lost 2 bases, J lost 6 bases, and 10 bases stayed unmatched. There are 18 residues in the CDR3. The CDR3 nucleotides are TGCGCCAGCAGCTTAGGACTAGCGGGGGGGCAGGTCCAGGATACGCAGTATTTT. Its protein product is CASSLGLAGGQVQDTQYF.

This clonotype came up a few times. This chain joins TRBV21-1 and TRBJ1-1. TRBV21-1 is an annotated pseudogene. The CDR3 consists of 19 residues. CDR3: CASSKEEIQGPSMNTEAFF. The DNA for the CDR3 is TGTGCCAGCAGCAAAGAAGAAATACAGGGCCCCTCCATGAACACTGAAGCTTTCTTT.

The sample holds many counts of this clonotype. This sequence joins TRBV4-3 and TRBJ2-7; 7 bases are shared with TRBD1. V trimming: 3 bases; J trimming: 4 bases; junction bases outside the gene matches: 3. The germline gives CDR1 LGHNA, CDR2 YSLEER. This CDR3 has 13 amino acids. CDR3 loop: CASSHRTGYEQYF. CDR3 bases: TGCGCCAGCAGCCACCGGACAGGTTACGAGCAGTACTTC.

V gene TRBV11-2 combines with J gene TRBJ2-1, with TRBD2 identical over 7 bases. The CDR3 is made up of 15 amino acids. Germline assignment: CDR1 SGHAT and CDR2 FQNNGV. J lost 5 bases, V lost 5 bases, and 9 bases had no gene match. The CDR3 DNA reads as TGTGCCAGCAGCAAGGGACTAATATTGAACAATGAGCAGTTCTTC. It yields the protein CASSKGLILNNEQFF.

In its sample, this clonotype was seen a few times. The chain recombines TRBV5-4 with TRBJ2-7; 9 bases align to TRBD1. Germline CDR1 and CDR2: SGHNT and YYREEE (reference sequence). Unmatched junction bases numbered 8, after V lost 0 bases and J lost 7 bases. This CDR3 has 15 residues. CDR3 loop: CASSLDPGQGEEQYF. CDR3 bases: TGTGCCAGCAGCTTGGATCCGGGACAGGGTGAGGAGCAGTACTTC.

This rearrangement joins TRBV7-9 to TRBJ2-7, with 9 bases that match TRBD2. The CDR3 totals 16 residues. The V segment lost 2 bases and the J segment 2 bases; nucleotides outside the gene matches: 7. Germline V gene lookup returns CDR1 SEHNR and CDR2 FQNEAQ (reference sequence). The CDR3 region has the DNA TGTGCCAGCAGCTTACTTCTAGCGGGATTGCCCTACGAGCAGTACTTC. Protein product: CASSLLLAGLPYEQYF.

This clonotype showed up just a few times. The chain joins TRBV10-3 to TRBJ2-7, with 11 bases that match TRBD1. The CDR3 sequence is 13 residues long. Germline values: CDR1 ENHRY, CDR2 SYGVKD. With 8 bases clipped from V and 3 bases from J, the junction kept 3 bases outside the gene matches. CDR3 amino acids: CAIGGTGGYEQYF. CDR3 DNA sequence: TGTGCCATCGGCGGGACAGGGGGCTACGAGCAGTACTTC.

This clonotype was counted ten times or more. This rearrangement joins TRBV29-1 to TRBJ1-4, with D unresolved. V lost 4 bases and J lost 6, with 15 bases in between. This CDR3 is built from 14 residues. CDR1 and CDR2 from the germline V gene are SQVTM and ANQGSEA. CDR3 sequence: CSVVTAEGDEKLFF. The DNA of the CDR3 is TGCAGCGTTGTTACCGCGGAGGGAGATGAAAAACTGTTTTTT. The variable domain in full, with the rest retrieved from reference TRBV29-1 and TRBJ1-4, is SAVISQKPSRDICQRGTSLTIQCQVDSQVTMMFWYRQQPGQSLTLIATANQGSEATYESGFVIDKFPISRPNLTFSTLTVSNMSPEDSSIYLCSVVTAEGDEKLFFGSGTQLSVL.

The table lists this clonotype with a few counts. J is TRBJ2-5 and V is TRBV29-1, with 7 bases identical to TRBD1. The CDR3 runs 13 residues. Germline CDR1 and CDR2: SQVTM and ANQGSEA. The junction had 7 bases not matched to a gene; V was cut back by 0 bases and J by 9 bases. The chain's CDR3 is CSVEEGAQGAQYF. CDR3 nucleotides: TGCAGCGTTGAAGAGGGGGCCCAGGGGGCCCAGTACTTC.

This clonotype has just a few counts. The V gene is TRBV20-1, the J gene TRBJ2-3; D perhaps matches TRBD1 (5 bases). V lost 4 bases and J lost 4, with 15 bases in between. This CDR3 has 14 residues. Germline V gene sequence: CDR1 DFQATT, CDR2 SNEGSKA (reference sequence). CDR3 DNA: TGCAGTGCTATACAGGTTACTCTCCCAGATACGCAGTATTTT. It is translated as CSAIQVTLPDTQYF.

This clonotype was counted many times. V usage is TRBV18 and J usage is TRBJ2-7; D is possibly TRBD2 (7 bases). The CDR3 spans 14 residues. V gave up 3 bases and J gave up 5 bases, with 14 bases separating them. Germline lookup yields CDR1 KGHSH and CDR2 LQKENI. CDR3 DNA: TGTGCCAGCTCACCTGGCGGGGGCATCGACGAGCAGTACTTC. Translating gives CASSPGGGIDEQYF. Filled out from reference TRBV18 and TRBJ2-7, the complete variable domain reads NAGVMQNPRHLVRRRGQEARLRCSPMKGHSHVYWYRQLPEEGLKFMVYLQKENIIDESGMPKERFSAEFPKEGPSILRIQQVVRGDSAAYFCASSPGGGIDEQYFGPGTRLTVT.

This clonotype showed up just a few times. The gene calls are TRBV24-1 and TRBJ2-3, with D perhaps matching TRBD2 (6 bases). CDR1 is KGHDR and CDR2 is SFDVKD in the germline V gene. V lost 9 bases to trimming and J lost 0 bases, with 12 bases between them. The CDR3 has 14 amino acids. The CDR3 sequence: CATSLGGSTDTQYF. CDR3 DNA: TGTGCCACCTCTCTGGGAGGCAGCACAGATACGCAGTATTTT.

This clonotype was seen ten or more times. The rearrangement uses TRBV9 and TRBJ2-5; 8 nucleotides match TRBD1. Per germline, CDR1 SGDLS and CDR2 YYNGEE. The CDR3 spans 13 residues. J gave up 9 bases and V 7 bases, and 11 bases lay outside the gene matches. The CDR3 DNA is TGTGCCAGCTCTTCAGGACAGGGTGGGGCCCAGTACTTC. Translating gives CASSSGQGGAQYF.

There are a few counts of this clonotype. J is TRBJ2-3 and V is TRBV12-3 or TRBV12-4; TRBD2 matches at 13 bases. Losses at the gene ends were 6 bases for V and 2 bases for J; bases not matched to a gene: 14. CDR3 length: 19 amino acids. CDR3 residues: CASSYRITSGGEITDTQYF. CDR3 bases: TGTGCCAGCAGCTACCGGATAACTAGCGGGGGGGAAATCACAGATACGCAGTATTTT.

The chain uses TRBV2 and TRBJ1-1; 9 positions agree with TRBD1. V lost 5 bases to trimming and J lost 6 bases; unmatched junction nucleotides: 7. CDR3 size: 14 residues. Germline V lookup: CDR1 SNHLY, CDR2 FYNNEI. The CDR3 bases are TGTGCCAGCAGTCCCCGGGACAGGGAACCTGAAGCTTTCTTT. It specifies CASSPRDREPEAFF.

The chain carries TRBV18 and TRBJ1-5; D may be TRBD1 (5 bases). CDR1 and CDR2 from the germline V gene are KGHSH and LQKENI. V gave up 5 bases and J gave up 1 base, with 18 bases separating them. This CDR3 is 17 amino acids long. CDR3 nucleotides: TGTGCCAGCTCAGCCCAAAACGTGCGGGGGAGCAATCAGCCCCAGCATTTT. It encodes CASSAQNVRGSNQPQHF.

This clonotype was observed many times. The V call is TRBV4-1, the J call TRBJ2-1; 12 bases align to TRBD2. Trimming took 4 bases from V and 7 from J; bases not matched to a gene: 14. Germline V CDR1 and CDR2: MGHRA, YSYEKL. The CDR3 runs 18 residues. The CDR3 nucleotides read TGCGCCAGCAGCCCATATCCTCCTACTAGCGGGAGGAATAATGAGCAGTTCTTC. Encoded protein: CASSPYPPTSGRNNEQFF.

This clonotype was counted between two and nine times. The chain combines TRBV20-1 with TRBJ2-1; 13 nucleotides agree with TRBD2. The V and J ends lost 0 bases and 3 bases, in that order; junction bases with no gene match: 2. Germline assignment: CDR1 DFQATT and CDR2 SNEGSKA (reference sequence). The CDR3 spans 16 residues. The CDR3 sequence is CSARDRTSGSYNEQFF. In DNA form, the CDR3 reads TGCAGTGCTAGAGATAGGACTAGCGGGAGCTACAATGAGCAGTTCTTC.

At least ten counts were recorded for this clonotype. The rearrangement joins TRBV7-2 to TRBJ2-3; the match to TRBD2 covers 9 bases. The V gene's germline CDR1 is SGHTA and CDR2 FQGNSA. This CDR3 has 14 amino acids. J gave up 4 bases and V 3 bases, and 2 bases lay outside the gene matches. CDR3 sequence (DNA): TGTGCCAGCAGCTTGATAGCGGGAGCAGATACGCAGTATTTT. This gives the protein CASSLIAGADTQYF.